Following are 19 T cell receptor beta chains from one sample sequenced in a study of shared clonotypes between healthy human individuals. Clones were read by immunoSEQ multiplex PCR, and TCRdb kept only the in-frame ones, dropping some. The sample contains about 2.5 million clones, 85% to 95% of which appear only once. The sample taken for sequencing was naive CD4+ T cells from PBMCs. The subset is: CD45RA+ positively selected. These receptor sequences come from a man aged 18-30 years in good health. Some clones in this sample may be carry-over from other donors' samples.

The CDR3 coding sequence is TGCGCCAGCAGCCCGTACGGACAGCACCAAGAGACCCAGTACTTC. Amino acids: CASSPYGQHQETQYF. The chain uses TRBV5-1 and TRBJ2-5; tentative D call: TRBD1 (6 bases). CDR1 and CDR2 from the germline V gene are SGHRS and YFSETQ. V was pared by 4 bases and J by 0 bases, with 13 bases between. The CDR3 consists of 15 residues.

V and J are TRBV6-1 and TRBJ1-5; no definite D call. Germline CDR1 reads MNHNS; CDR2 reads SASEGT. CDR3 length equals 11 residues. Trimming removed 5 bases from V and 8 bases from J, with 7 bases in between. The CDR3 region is CASSIVEPQHF. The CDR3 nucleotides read TGTGCCAGCAGTATAGTTGAGCCCCAGCATTTT.

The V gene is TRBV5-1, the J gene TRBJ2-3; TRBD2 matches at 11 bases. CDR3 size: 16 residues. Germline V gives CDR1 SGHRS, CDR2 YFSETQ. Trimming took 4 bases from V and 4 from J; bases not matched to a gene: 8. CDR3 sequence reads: CASSALTSGSSDTQYF. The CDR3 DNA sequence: TGCGCCAGCAGCGCGCTTACTAGCGGGAGTTCAGATACGCAGTATTTT.

The CDR3 sequence: CASGLSPVDTQYF. CDR3 coding DNA: TGTGCTAGTGGTTTGTCCCCAGTAGATACGCAGTATTTT. The rearrangement links TRBV12-5 to TRBJ2-3; D is unclear. Trimming pared 2 bases from V and 5 bases from J, leaving 8 bases between. Germline loops: CDR1 LGHNT, CDR2 FRNRAP. The CDR3 is 13 residues long.

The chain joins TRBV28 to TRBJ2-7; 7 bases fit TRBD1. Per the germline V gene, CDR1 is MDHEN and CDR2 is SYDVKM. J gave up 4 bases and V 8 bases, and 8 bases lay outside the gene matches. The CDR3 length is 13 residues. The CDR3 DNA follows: TGTGCCAGCCTACAGGGGAGAGGTTACGAGCAGTACTTC. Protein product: CASLQGRGYEQYF.

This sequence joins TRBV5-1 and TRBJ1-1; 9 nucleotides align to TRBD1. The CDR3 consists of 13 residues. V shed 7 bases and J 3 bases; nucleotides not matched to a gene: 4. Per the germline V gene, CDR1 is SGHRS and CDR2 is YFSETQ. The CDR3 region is CASGDRVDTEAFF. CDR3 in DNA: TGCGCCAGCGGGGACAGGGTGGACACTGAAGCTTTCTTT.

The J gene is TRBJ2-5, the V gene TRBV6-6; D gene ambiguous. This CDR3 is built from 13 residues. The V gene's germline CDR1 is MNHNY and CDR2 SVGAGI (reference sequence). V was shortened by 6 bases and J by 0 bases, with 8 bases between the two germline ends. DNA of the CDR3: TGTGCCAGCAGCGGGCCAGACCAAGAGACCCAGTACTTC. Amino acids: CASSGPDQETQYF.

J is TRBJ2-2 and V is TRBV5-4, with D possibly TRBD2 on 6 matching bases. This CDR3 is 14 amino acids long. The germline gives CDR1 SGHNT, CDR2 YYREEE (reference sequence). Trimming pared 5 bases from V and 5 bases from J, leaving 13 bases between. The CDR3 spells CASSNPTRTGELFF. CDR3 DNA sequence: TGTGCCAGCAGTAACCCGACTAGGACCGGGGAGCTGTTTTTT.

The CDR3, as DNA: TGTGCTAGTGGTTTGGTCCTCCTAGCGGAGACTTACAATGAGCAGTTCTTC. Translated, it gives CASGLVLLAETYNEQFF. The chain has TRBV12-5 and TRBJ2-1, with 7 nucleotides matching TRBD2. Germline CDR1 LGHNT, CDR2 FRNRAP. There are 17 residues in the CDR3. With V trimmed by 0 bases and J by 4 bases, 9 bases remained unmatched.

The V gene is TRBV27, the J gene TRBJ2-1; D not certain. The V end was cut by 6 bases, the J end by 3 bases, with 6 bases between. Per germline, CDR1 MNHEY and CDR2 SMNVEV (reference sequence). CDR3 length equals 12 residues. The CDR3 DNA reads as TGTGCCAGCAGGGCTAACTACAATGAGCAGTTCTTC. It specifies CASRANYNEQFF.

The CDR3 DNA reads as TGTGCCAGCAGTTTCGGCGCAGCGGGCTACACCTTC. Protein product: CASSFGAAGYTF. The chain joins TRBV28 to TRBJ1-2; the D is unclear. Trimming shortened V by 3 bases and J by 8 bases, and 10 bases separated the two germline ends. This CDR3 has 12 residues. CDR1 is MDHEN, CDR2 SYDVKM, per germline.

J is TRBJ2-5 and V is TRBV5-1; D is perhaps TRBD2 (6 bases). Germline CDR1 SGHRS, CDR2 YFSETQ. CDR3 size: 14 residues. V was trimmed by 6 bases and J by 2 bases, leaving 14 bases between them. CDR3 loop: CASKAAGVQETQYF. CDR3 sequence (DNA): TGCGCCAGCAAGGCAGCGGGCGTACAAGAGACCCAGTACTTC. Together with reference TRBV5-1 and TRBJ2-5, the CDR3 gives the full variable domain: KAGVTQTPRYLIKTRGQQVTLSCSPISGHRSVSWYQQTPGQGLQFLFEYFSETQRNKGNFPGRFSGRQFSNSRSEMNVSTLELGDSALYLCASKAAGVQETQYFGPGTRLLVL.

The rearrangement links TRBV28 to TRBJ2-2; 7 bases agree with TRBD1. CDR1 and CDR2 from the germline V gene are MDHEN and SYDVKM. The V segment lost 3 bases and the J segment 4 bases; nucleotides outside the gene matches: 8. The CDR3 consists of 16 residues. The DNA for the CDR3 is TGTGCCAGCAGTTTCGCAGGGGGTTATTCCACCGGGGAGCTGTTTTTT. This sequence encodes CASSFAGGYSTGELFF.

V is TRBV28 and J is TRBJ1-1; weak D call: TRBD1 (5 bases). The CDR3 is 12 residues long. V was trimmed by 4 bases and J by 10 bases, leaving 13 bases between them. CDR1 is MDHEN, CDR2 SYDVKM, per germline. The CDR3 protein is CASSWGDQGAFF. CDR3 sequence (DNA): TGTGCCAGCAGTTGGGGGGACCAGGGAGCTTTCTTT.

The chain's CDR3 is CAIRGRNTGELFF. The CDR3 DNA follows: TGTGCCATCAGGGGCAGGAACACCGGGGAGCTGTTTTTT. V usage is TRBV10-3 and J usage is TRBJ2-2; no clear D gene. V was shortened by 6 bases and J by 1 base, with 6 bases between the two germline ends. The CDR3 runs 13 residues. Per the germline V gene, CDR1 is ENHRY and CDR2 is SYGVKD.

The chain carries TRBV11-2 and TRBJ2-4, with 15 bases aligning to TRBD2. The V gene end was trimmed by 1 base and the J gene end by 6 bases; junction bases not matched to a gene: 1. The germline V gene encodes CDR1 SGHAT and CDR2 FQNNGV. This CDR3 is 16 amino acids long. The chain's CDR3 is CASSLGTSGRANIQYF. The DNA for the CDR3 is TGTGCCAGCAGCTTAGGGACTAGCGGGAGGGCAAACATTCAGTACTTC.

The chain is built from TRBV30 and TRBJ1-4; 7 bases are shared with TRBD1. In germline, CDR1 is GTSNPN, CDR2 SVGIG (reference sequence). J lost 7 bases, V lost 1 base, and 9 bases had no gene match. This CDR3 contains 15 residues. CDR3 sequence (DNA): TGTGCCTGGAGTGCCGACAGGGTGCGGATTGAAAAACTGTTTTTT. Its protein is CAWSADRVRIEKLFF.

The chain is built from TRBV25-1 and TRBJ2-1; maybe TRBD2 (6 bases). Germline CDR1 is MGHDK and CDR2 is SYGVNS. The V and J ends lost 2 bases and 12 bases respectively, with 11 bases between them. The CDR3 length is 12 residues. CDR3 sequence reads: CASSERELRQFF. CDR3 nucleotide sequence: TGTGCCAGCAGTGAACGGGAGTTACGGCAGTTCTTC.

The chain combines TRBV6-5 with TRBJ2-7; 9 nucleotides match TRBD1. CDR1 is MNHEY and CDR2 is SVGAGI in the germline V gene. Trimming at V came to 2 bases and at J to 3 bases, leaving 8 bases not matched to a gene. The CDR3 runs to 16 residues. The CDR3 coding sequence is TGTGCCAGCAGTTACCTACAGGGGGCCCCCCTCTACGAGCAGTACTTC. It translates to CASSYLQGAPLYEQYF.